This TCR beta chain was documented in a study of blood T cell repertoires in COVID-19. Turning to the study itself: COVID-19 samples collected from the United States, Italy and Spain covered acute and convalescent phases. Sources were T cells, B-cell-depleted T cells, or PBMCs; the material itself was cDNA or gDNA.

Produced via immunoSEQ multiplex PCR; TCRdb's table is partial and in-frame only. Here the sample spans some 200,000 clones, just over 85% being singletons. This CDR3 has 14 amino acids. Germline CDR1 is MRHNA and CDR2 is SNTAGT. The V and J ends lost 4 bases and 8 bases, in that order; junction bases with no gene match: 6. This TCR was recovered from a man older than 75 with acute or convalescent COVID-19. Sequenced sample: peripheral blood. The rearrangement links TRBV6-4 to TRBJ2-1; 9 bases line up with TRBD2. The CDR3 DNA is TGTGCCAGCAGTGCCGGCGGGAGGGTCGATGAGCAGTTCTTC. It encodes CASSAGGRVDEQFF.